This T cell receptor (beta chain) was found in a study of T cell responses to AZD1222 COVID-19 vaccine. Repertoires were generated with immunoSEQ multiplex PCR, while TCRdb's copy carries only in-frame clones and drops some. The table shows 130,000 to 150,000 clones, with around 92% occurring only once. V was pared by 2 bases and J by 2 bases, with 17 bases between. Germline V lookup: CDR1 MDHEN, CDR2 SYDVKM. This CDR3 is 17 amino acids long. This chain links TRBV28 with TRBJ2-3; D is unclear. This sequence was found in an adult who had recovered from COVID-19. The sample was peripheral blood, taken after recovery from COVID-19. CDR3 coding DNA: TGTGCCAGCAGTTTACGTCCCCCTGGGCCAAACACAGATACGCAGTATTTT. Its protein is CASSLRPPGPNTDTQYF.